These 21 T cell receptor beta chains were sequenced from one sample in a study of T cell changes during pregnancy in multiple sclerosis. TCRdb keeps only in-frame clones here, not all; method: immunoSEQ multiplex PCR. Counted here are roughly 88,000 clones, roughly 90% occurring once; the ten biggest clones make up approximately 1.5%. The sequencing used peripheral blood, collected in the first trimester of pregnancy. The receptors derive from a female donor with multiple sclerosis, enrolled in a pregnancy study.

The chain joins TRBV5-1 to TRBJ2-2; TRBD2 aligns across 7 bases. Germline CDR1 SGHRS, CDR2 YFSETQ. The CDR3 totals 20 residues. With 4 bases clipped from V and 1 base from J, the junction kept 19 bases outside the gene matches. CDR3 amino acids: CASSRPLAGEGRRNTGELFF. CDR3 sequence (DNA): TGCGCCAGCAGCAGACCTCTGGCGGGAGAGGGGCGTCGGAACACCGGGGAGCTGTTTTTT.

This CDR3 is CASNRRQGSTEAFF. The CDR3 coding sequence is TGTGCCAGCAACAGGAGACAGGGAAGCACTGAAGCTTTCTTT. The chain uses TRBV2 and TRBJ1-1; 7 bases agree with TRBD1. The CDR3 contains 14 residues. From germline, CDR1 is SNHLY and CDR2 FYNNEI. The trim removed 7 bases at V and 4 bases at J, leaving 9 bases unmatched. The full variable domain, with the rest looked up from reference TRBV2 and TRBJ1-1, is EPEVTQTPSHQVTQMGQEVILRCVPISNHLYFYWYRQILGQKVEFLVSFYNNEISEKSEIFDDQFSVERPDGSNFTLKIRSTKLEDSAMYFCASNRRQGSTEAFFGQGTRLTVV.

The genes are TRBV19 and TRBJ2-2, with a weak D call TRBD2 (5 bases). This CDR3 region has 15 residues. CDR1 and CDR2 from the germline V gene are LNHDA and SQIVND (reference sequence). Trimming removed 7 bases at V and 4 bases at J, with 16 bases between. CDR3 sequence reads: CASTPGGWGTGELFF. Written as DNA, the CDR3 is TGTGCCAGTACCCCGGGCGGGTGGGGCACCGGGGAGCTGTTTTTT.

The chain employs TRBV9 and TRBJ2-5; D might be TRBD2 (7 bases). Trimming left V 0 bases short and J 5 bases short, with 14 bases between. Germline-derived CDR1 and CDR2 are SGDLS and YYNGEE. The CDR3 runs 15 residues. CDR3 protein: CASSVGRGGGETQYF. CDR3 nucleotides: TGTGCCAGCAGCGTAGGCCGGGGAGGGGGGGAGACCCAGTACTTC.

The J gene is TRBJ2-2, the V gene TRBV19, with TRBD2 identical over 8 bases. Germline trimming cut 3 bases from V and 5 bases from J; bases unmatched to any gene: 5. Germline V CDR1 and CDR2: LNHDA, SQIVND (reference sequence). The CDR3 is 15 residues long. The CDR3 sequence: CASSISTGGTGELFF. CDR3 nucleotide sequence: TGTGCCAGTAGTATCAGTACGGGAGGGACCGGGGAGCTGTTTTTT.

This chain links TRBV5-1 with TRBJ2-7; 8 bases agree with TRBD1. Germline assignment: CDR1 SGHRS and CDR2 YFSETQ. The V gene end was trimmed by 0 bases and the J gene end by 6 bases; junction bases not matched to a gene: 8. The CDR3 extends over 15 amino acids. The CDR3 loop reads CASSLGGGTGAEQYF. The CDR3 DNA reads as TGCGCCAGCAGCTTGGGAGGGGGGACAGGTGCCGAGCAGTACTTC.

V usage is TRBV5-1 and J usage is TRBJ1-1, with D possibly matching TRBD1 (6 bases). This CDR3 is built from 14 residues. V was pared by 2 bases and J by 2 bases, with 10 bases between. Germline V gives CDR1 SGHRS, CDR2 YFSETQ. The CDR3 here is CASSLQGYNTEAFF. The CDR3, as DNA: TGCGCCAGCAGCTTACAGGGATACAACACTGAAGCTTTCTTT.

V and J are TRBV7-9 and TRBJ2-7; 9 bases match TRBD2. The CDR3 is 16 residues long. V dropped 1 base and J dropped 9; count of bases not matched to a gene: 13. Germline CDR1 and CDR2: SEHNR and FQNEAQ (reference sequence). CDR3 residues: CASSLVLAGWADVQYF. The CDR3 DNA reads as TGTGCCAGCAGCTTAGTTCTAGCGGGGTGGGCCGATGTGCAGTACTTC.

This rearrangement joins TRBV7-2 to TRBJ2-5, with 7 positions matching TRBD1. The CDR3 totals 15 residues. Germline CDR1 and CDR2: SGHTA and FQGNSA. V shed 5 bases, J shed 10 bases, and the junction held 16 bases outside the gene matches. CDR3 coding DNA: TGTGCCAGCAGCCAAGGGGGCGGTACCAGATTTTTCCAGTACTTC. It is translated as CASSQGGGTRFFQYF.

CDR3 loop: CASSVDRGGEQYF. DNA for the CDR3: TGTGCCAGCAGCGTCGACAGGGGAGGCGAGCAGTACTTC. The genes are TRBV7-8 and TRBJ2-7, with 8 bases fitting TRBD1. After removal of 5 bases from V and 6 bases from J, the junction contained 6 bases not matched to a gene. Per germline, CDR1 SGHVS and CDR2 FQNEAQ. CDR3 length equals 13 residues.

The chain has TRBV25-1 and TRBJ1-5, with 7 bases identical to TRBD1. The germline V gene has CDR1 MGHDK and CDR2 SYGVNS. Trimming removed 6 bases from V and 2 bases from J; junction bases left unmatched: 1. This CDR3 is 13 amino acids long. The CDR3 loop reads CASRGQGNQPQHF. CDR3 nucleotide sequence: TGTGCCAGCAGAGGACAGGGCAATCAGCCCCAGCATTTT.

CDR3 nucleotides: TGTGCCTGGAGTGTACAGGGGCCTGAAAAACTGTTTTTT. This encodes CAWSVQGPEKLFF. The rearrangement links TRBV30 to TRBJ1-4; 7 nucleotides agree with TRBD1. J was trimmed by 7 bases and V by 0 bases; bases with no gene match: 2. The germline gives CDR1 GTSNPN, CDR2 SVGIG (reference sequence). This CDR3 comprises 13 residues. Full variable domain (remainder filled in from reference TRBV30 and TRBJ1-4): SQTIHQWPATLVQPVGSPLSLECTVEGTSNPNLYWYRQAAGRGLQLLFYSVGIGQISSEVPQNLSASRPQDRQFILSSKKLLLSDSGFYLCAWSVQGPEKLFFGSGTQLSVL.

The chain uses TRBV7-6 and TRBJ1-1, with a tentative D call TRBD1 (6 bases). CDR1 is SGHVS and CDR2 is FNYEAQ in the germline V gene. The CDR3 is made up of 13 amino acids. V lost 0 bases, J lost 8 bases, and 10 bases lay in between. The CDR3 here is CASSLATGWEAFF. In DNA, the CDR3 is TGTGCCAGCAGCTTAGCTACAGGGTGGGAAGCTTTCTTT.

This clone was counted once. The chain combines TRBV5-1 with TRBJ2-7; tentative D call: TRBD1 (6 bases). The germline V gene encodes CDR1 SGHRS and CDR2 YFSETQ. Trimming took off 6 bases at V and 2 bases at J, with 18 bases between the two ends. This CDR3 region has 15 residues. CDR3: CASNRYTGIPYEQYF. CDR3 in DNA: TGCGCCAGCAATCGTTATACAGGGATTCCCTACGAGCAGTACTTC.

The chain uses TRBV7-2 and TRBJ2-5, with D perhaps matching TRBD2 (6 bases). The CDR3 is 14 residues long. CDR1 is SGHTA and CDR2 is FQGNSA in the germline V gene. V dropped 1 base and J dropped 3 bases, with 9 bases sitting between them. As DNA, the CDR3 is TGTGCCAGCAGCTTAGGTCCTAGCGAAGAGACCCAGTACTTC. Translating gives CASSLGPSEETQYF.

The V gene is TRBV7-9, the J gene TRBJ2-7; D gene uncertain. Trimming pared 4 bases from V and 0 bases from J, leaving 7 bases between. The CDR3 is 13 residues long. The germline V gene has CDR1 SEHNR and CDR2 FQNEAQ (reference sequence). The CDR3 nucleotides read TGTGCCAGCAGCTCCCCAGTCTCCTACGAGCAGTACTTC. Amino acids: CASSSPVSYEQYF.

This sequence joins TRBV19 and TRBJ1-3; unclear D gene. Trimming removed 1 base at V and 4 bases at J, with 11 bases between. Germline assignment: CDR1 LNHDA and CDR2 SQIVND (reference sequence). This CDR3 has 15 residues. The CDR3 spells CASSIGSLAGNTIYF. The CDR3 coding sequence is TGTGCCAGTAGTATAGGCTCATTAGCCGGAAACACCATATATTTT.

This clone has a single count. This chain links TRBV6-6 with TRBJ2-2; 7 bases line up with TRBD1. The CDR3 consists of 14 residues. Germline V gives CDR1 MNHNY, CDR2 SVGAGI (reference sequence). V dropped 6 bases and J dropped 5; count of bases not matched to a gene: 6. CDR3 nucleotides: TGTGCCAGCAGGGGACAGTGGGAAACCGGGGAGCTGTTTTTT. Translation gives CASRGQWETGELFF.

The chain employs TRBV19 and TRBJ2-1, with 9 bases identical to TRBD2. Germline values: CDR1 LNHDA, CDR2 SQIVND (reference sequence). The ends lost 2 bases at V and 6 bases at J; junction bases unmatched: 8. This CDR3 is 16 amino acids long. The CDR3: CASSIRAGLASNEQFF. The CDR3 nucleotides read TGTGCCAGTAGTATAAGAGCGGGACTAGCTTCCAATGAGCAGTTCTTC.

This sequence joins TRBV28 and TRBJ2-2, with D unclear. Trimming removed 2 bases from V and 1 base from J, with 5 bases in between. The germline V gene encodes CDR1 MDHEN and CDR2 SYDVKM. The CDR3 runs 14 residues. The CDR3 nucleotides are TGTGCCAGCAGTTTACTAGAGAACACCGGGGAGCTGTTTTTT. Its translation: CASSLLENTGELFF.

In this sample, this clone turned up a few times. The chain is built from TRBV6-6 and TRBJ1-2, with 9 bases aligning to TRBD1. After removal of 5 bases from V and 7 bases from J, the junction contained 5 bases not matched to a gene. CDR3 length: 13 residues. Germline CDR1 and CDR2: MNHNY and SVGAGI (reference sequence). The CDR3 loop is CASSPQGAPGYTF. CDR3 nucleotide sequence: TGTGCCAGCAGTCCACAGGGGGCGCCTGGCTACACCTTC.